This T cell receptor (beta chain) was observed in a study of blood T cell repertoires in COVID-19. Methods used by the authors: The authors estimated nucleated cell counts from reference gene primer amplification. Produced via immunoSEQ multiplex PCR; TCRdb's table is partial and in-frame only. D and trimming come from the DNA, and the V and J calls and clone size come from that table. The sample has around 230,000 clones; roughly 86% are singletons. Participants' reported clinical history set cohort assignment. The CDR3 consists of 14 residues. Trimming removed 5 bases from V and 4 bases from J, with 12 bases in between. Germline assignment: CDR1 LNHDA and CDR2 SQIVND (reference sequence).

This clonotype was obtained from a woman in her 30s with acute COVID-19. The chain uses TRBV19 and TRBJ1-5, with unresolved D. Sequenced material: PBMCs or T cells enriched from blood (not recorded which). Written as DNA, the CDR3 is TGTGCCAGTAGTCTGGGCCGGAATAATCAGCCCCAGCATTTT. Amino acid sequence: CASSLGRNNQPQHF.